The next 3 T cell receptor beta chains were all read from a single sample in a study of patients and donors after allogeneic stem cell transplantation. TCRdb re-analysed the RT-PCR reads in MiXCR, keeping a single row per CDR3 protein. This sample has about 410,000 distinct CDR3 sequences, with around 15% found just once. The specimen sequenced was blood, either unsorted or a sorted T cell fraction (not recorded which). The receptors come from a human donor who was either an allogeneic HSCT recipient or a stem cell or donor lymphocyte infusion donor (not recorded which). It is not recorded whose cells these are; they may come from a transplant donor.

At least ten counts were recorded for this clonotype. The CDR3 loop is CAISSIAGDTGELFF. The CDR3 DNA follows: TGTGCCATCAGCTCTATAGCGGGGGACACCGGGGAGCTGTTTTTT. The chain joins TRBV10-3 to TRBJ2-2, with 9 bases matching TRBD2. After removal of 6 bases from V and 3 bases from J, the junction contained 5 bases not matched to a gene. This CDR3 region has 15 residues. Germline CDR1 ENHRY, CDR2 SYGVKD.

This clonotype has just a few counts. This chain links TRBV6-1 with TRBJ2-3; TRBD2 matches at 9 bases. J was trimmed by 5 bases and V by 6 bases; bases with no gene match: 6. The CDR3 sequence is 14 residues long. Per germline, CDR1 MNHNS and CDR2 SASEGT. The CDR3 sequence is CASSAGGPVDTQYF. CDR3 coding DNA: TGTGCCAGCAGCGCGGGAGGGCCGGTAGATACGCAGTATTTT.

The chain couples TRBV20-1 to TRBJ1-2; TRBD1 agrees at 8 bases. The length of the CDR3 is 13 residues. V lost 5 bases to trimming and J lost 5 bases; unmatched junction nucleotides: 7. The germline CDR1 and CDR2 sequences are DFQATT and SNEGSKA (reference sequence). CDR3 sequence reads: CSAPDRVYYGYTF. In DNA form, the CDR3 reads TGCAGTGCTCCGGACAGGGTATATTATGGCTACACCTTC.